This passage covers 2 T cell receptor beta chains from one sample sequenced in a study of blood T cell repertoires in COVID-19. Sequenced by immunoSEQ multiplex PCR; TCRdb stores in-frame clones only, minus some. The data show about 360,000 clones, about 87% seen once. Sequences were obtained from peripheral blood. Receptors were obtained from a human donor in a cohort sampled during active COVID-19.

The gene calls are TRBV5-1 and TRBJ2-3; D unresolved. CDR3 size: 11 residues. Germline CDR1 is SGHRS and CDR2 is YFSETQ. Trimming cost V 4 bases and J 5 bases, with 5 bases left between them. This CDR3 reads CASSIQDTQYF. CDR3 coding DNA: TGCGCCAGCAGCATTCAAGATACGCAGTATTTT.

The chain couples TRBV29-1 to TRBJ1-1, with D tentatively TRBD1 (5 bases). In germline, CDR1 is SQVTM, CDR2 ANQGSEA. V was clipped by 4 bases and J by 4 bases, with 13 bases between them. The CDR3 runs to 13 residues. The CDR3 sequence: CSVARRGVTEAFF. CDR3 DNA: TGCAGCGTTGCAAGGCGGGGGGTCACTGAAGCTTTCTTT.